Listed below are T cell receptor beta chains from one sample, sequenced in a study of T cell clonotyping in hematopoietic cell transplantation. TCRdb's copy holds only in-frame clones and misses some; the assay was immunoSEQ multiplex PCR. This sample has approximately 6,600 clones, with about 97% found just once. Source: peripheral blood mononuclear cells, taken before stem cell transplant. The receptors come from a man between 65 and 79 years old with acute myeloid leukemia. Some clones in this sample may be carry-over from other donors' samples. Each CDR3 is given without its conserved first and last residue. Expanded clones are given a class, and other clones once, few, many or no size at all.

J,size,V,CDR3
TRBJ2-5,once,TRBV15,ATSRAGFSGETQY
TRBJ2-1,NA,TRBV6-5,ASSSPSGQGAYEQF
TRBJ2-3,NA,TRBV10-1,ASSENPGSDTQY
TRBJ1-1,NA,TRBV11-3,ASSPRRAIDTEAF
TRBJ2-7,once,TRBV11-3,ASSLRDEQY
TRBJ1-5,NA,TRBV30,AWSAEMNQPQH
TRBJ2-5,NA,TRBV15,ATRRTAQETQY
TRBJ2-3,once,TRBV11-2,ASSRWVTSHTDTQY
TRBJ1-1,NA,TRBV19,ASNPDREWTEAF
TRBJ1-4,once,TRBV9,ASGRADEKLF
TRBJ2-1,NA,TRBV30,ASRRWGRTGNEQF
TRBJ1-1,NA,TRBV9,ASSVAGMNTEAF
TRBJ1-5,NA,TRBV19,ASRVRDGNQPQH
TRBJ1-4,NA,TRBV6-5,ASSDRMSNEKLF
TRBJ2-5,NA,TRBV19,ASAGGETQY
TRBJ1-1,NA,TRBV30,AWSVLMQGNTEAF
TRBJ1-2,NA,TRBV11-3,ASSAADLTLGYT
TRBJ1-1,NA,TRBV25-1,ASSQTDRTEAF
TRBJ2-2,NA,TRBV30,AWSVRSIGELF
TRBJ2-1,NA,TRBV7-3,ASSRYMSSVEQF
TRBJ1-6,NA,TRBV2,ASNGDSGHSPLH
TRBJ1-5,NA,TRBV6-5,ASRGGNQPQH
TRBJ1-5,NA,TRBV14,ASSPNLDPGQGNQPQH
TRBJ2-5,NA,TRBV7-2,ASSRGQEETQY
TRBJ2-5,NA,TRBV7-8,ASSWQETQY
TRBJ1-2,NA,TRBV6-5,ASSYSTGRYYGYT
TRBJ1-1,NA,TRBV2,ASTPRANTEAF
TRBJ2-5,NA,TRBV4-2,ASSHPEETAEETQY
TRBJ2-7,NA,TRBV20-1,SATRAYEQY
TRBJ2-7,once,TRBV6-1,ASSEGWSSLVQY
TRBJ1-4,NA,TRBV6-5,ASSSDPGYLF
TRBJ2-7,NA,TRBV28,ASSKLAGSYEQY
TRBJ1-1,NA,TRBV2,ASIRTENTEAF
TRBJ1-3,NA,TRBV9,ASSAIASGNTIY
TRBJ1-1,NA,TRBV11-3,ASSLEIGKAF
TRBJ1-1,NA,TRBV11-3,ASSLESNTEAF
TRBJ1-5,NA,TRBV28,ASSFSQPQH
TRBJ2-3,NA,TRBV27,ASSPRPGAFSDTQY
TRBJ1-4,NA,TRBV29-1,SVEERQPKEKLF
TRBJ2-1,NA,TRBV5-6,ASSFDREHYNEQF
TRBJ2-7,NA,TRBV2,ASRAGTGGSYEQY
TRBJ1-5,NA,TRBV30,AWRAGDHQPQH
TRBJ2-5,NA,TRBV6-5,ASSYKGAGLQETQY
TRBJ1-2,NA,TRBV6-1,ASSEAGQFGYT
TRBJ1-2,once,TRBV6-5,ASSYGMGDNYGYT
TRBJ2-7,NA,TRBV5-4,ASSLGGVSSYEQY
TRBJ2-7,NA,TRBV11-2,ASSLDRQEFYEQY
TRBJ1-1,NA,TRBV7-8,ASSAVRDTEAF
TRBJ1-3,NA,TRBV5-6,ASSFQYSGNTIY
TRBJ2-7,NA,TRBV9,ASSPRLAGDSISEQY
TRBJ1-3,NA,TRBV5-1,ASSLEFWDTIY
TRBJ2-7,NA,TRBV19,ASSSRQGYEQY
TRBJ2-1,NA,TRBV30,AWSRSGRGPYNEQF